This T cell receptor beta chain is from a study of T cell responses to AZD1222 COVID-19 vaccine (dated by TCRdb to the early 2020s). At the level of the whole study: AZD1222 recipients given second doses at about 4 weeks or at about 12 weeks were pooled, since spike-specific TCR depth and breadth were not found to differ between the two schedules. A total of 233 trial participants underwent TCR sequencing, of whom about 210 had received two doses of AZD1222 and 26 had received two doses of the MenACWY control vaccine. Trial participants were enrolled by age into subgroups of 18-55, 56-69 and 70-plus years, and roughly 150, 30 and 60 TCR-sequenced participants, respectively, were included in these subgroups. Results and caveats for the whole study, not just this receptor: Epitopes outside the regions mutated in the B.1.351 and B.1.1.7 variants were reportedly recognized by nearly half of the unique spike-specific TCRs. After two AZD1222 doses, spike-specific TCR breadth and depth were significantly higher than at day 0 and than in MenACWY recipients. Because no samples from the day 14 peak response were available, repertoires could be characterized only after the peak T cell response. Most participants were white British and females outnumbered males, and the authors suggested that clonal diversity may have been underestimated. CD4 TCRs associated with the vaccine covered the entire spike protein, and the dominant responses were in regions 160-218 and 743-854. In the small 56-69-year group, the increase in depth fell short of significance, most likely because of low power. Conclusions about previously exposed vaccinees were limited because only 6 or 7 AZD1222 recipients were SARS-CoV-2 seropositive at baseline.

The CDR3 regions of human TCRbeta chains were analyzed by immunosequencing. Concerning the study's data processing: TCRs in the repertoires were compared against a reference library of SARS-CoV-2-specific TCRs that had been generated with the MIRA antigen-specificity platform. Breadth was defined as the fraction of unique TCRs that were SARS-CoV-2-associated. Depth was defined as the fraction of total T cells that were SARS-CoV-2-associated. Using the MIRA data, every spike-specific TCR was mapped to the spike region that the TCR reacted to and assigned to either a CD4 or a CD8 class. Log10-transformed breadth and depth values were compared by one-way ANOVA with Sidak's multiple comparisons tests. Held by TCRdb, this immuneACCESS table contains in-frame sequences only and omits some clones. Under half of the omission traces to an unresolved V gene where checked; the cause of the rest is unknown. The V and J calls and clone size were taken over from that table, and D and trimming were inferred from the DNA. The sample table records 110,000 to 150,000 clones; approximately 83% of these occur just once. The ten largest clones take up roughly 7.3% of the sample.

The time point label, as the study defines it: baseline before first vaccination. Samples from vaccinated people were obtained from the UK trials COV001 and COV002, which included a single-blind randomized controlled phase 2/3 trial of AZD1222 (ChAdOx1 nCoV-19) in healthy adults. Trial participant PBMC samples were collected at day 0 and day 28 after the second dose for TCRbeta chain sequencing. CDR1 LNHDA and CDR2 SQIVND were looked up in the germline V gene (reference sequence). Cut back by 1 base and 0 bases, the V and J ends lie 9 bases apart. The CDR3 starts with the cysteine, ends with the phenylalanine, and has 15 residues. The DNA shown is the 45-base CDR3, in frame from base 1. This clone came up once. No antigen is known for it. No qualities accompany the bases; no much larger clone lies one base away.

Sequenced here: peripheral blood, sampled on day 0 of AZD1222 vaccination. This sequence originates from an adult in good health. The rearrangement joined TRBV19 to TRBJ1-1; too little of a D gene remains to name it. The DNA is TGTGCCAGTAGTATAGTTCCAGGTATGAACACTGAAGCTTTCTTT. Its protein product is CASSIVPGMNTEAFF.